This TCR beta chain was documented in a study of blood T cell repertoires in COVID-19. Turning to the study itself: The samples span acute and convalescent COVID-19 from the United States, Italy and Spain.

Original analysis: From reference gene primer amplification, estimates of nucleated cell counts were derived. Assay: immunoSEQ multiplex PCR; the TCRdb copy retains only in-frame clones and omits some. V and J calls and clone size are given by that table; D and trimming were obtained from the DNA. The repertoire has around 64,000 clones, roughly nine tenths of them found once; the top ten carry approximately 20%. The CDR3 runs 14 residues. Germline CDR1 and CDR2: MNHEY and SMNVEV (reference sequence). The V and J ends lost 8 bases and 4 bases respectively, with 17 bases between them. This clone was detected only once.

This TCR was recovered from a woman of 80 years or more with acute or convalescent COVID-19. The sequencing input was peripheral blood. This chain links TRBV27 with TRBJ2-5; D is unresolved. The CDR3 DNA reads as TGTGCCAGCGGTTCTTTAAGCCGAGGAGAGACCCAGTACTTC. It translates to CASGSLSRGETQYF.